Listed below are T cell receptor beta chains from one sample, sequenced in a study of T cell responses to AZD1222 COVID-19 vaccine. Sequenced by immunoSEQ multiplex PCR; TCRdb stores in-frame clones only, minus some. The data show under 80,000 clones, less than 85% seen once. This sample comprised peripheral blood, obtained on day 0 of MenACWY control vaccination. These receptors were taken from an adult in good health. The conserved cysteine and the conserved F or W are not part of the CDR3 here. A D gene is named only where the DNA matches it firmly. Size is omitted from some rows. Given values are once, few, many or a class for expanded clones.

j_gene | d_gene | v_gene | abundance | CDR3aa
TRBJ2-2 | NA | TRBV5-1 | once | ASSFEGTGELF
TRBJ1-4 | TRBD1 | TRBV30 | NA | AWSGQGNEKLF
TRBJ1-4 | NA | TRBV19 | NA | ASSRRDGATNEKLF
TRBJ2-4 | TRBD2 | TRBV7-2 | NA | ASSLALGGGAKNIQY
TRBJ2-3 | NA | TRBV30 | NA | AWSDSIGSDTQY
TRBJ1-1 | NA | TRBV15 | NA | ATSRGTSFAEAF
TRBJ2-3 | NA | TRBV2 | NA | ASSGLAGTDTQY
TRBJ2-3 | TRBD2 | TRBV5-6 | NA | ASSFIGLAGTDTQY
TRBJ1-6 | NA | TRBV12-3/TRBV12-4 | NA | ASKGNSGSPLH
TRBJ1-1 | TRBD1 | TRBV24-1 | NA | ATSDRRDRGEGTEAF
TRBJ2-3 | NA | TRBV29-1 | NA | SVDLRGPDTQY
TRBJ1-5 | TRBD1 | TRBV6-6 | NA | ASSLSATGGGQPQH
TRBJ1-3 | NA | TRBV6-5 | few | ASQSGNTIY
TRBJ2-1 | NA | TRBV7-2 | NA | ASSLEPGPYNEQF
TRBJ1-2 | NA | TRBV18 | NA | ASSPGDGGYT
TRBJ2-1 | NA | TRBV5-5 | NA | ASSLSVYNEQF
TRBJ1-4 | TRBD1 | TRBV7-2 | NA | ASSLAQGGEKLF
TRBJ1-2 | NA | TRBV7-2 | NA | ASSFGQGRGYT
TRBJ2-3 | NA | TRBV3-1/TRBV3-2 | NA | ASSRDGTSTDTQY
TRBJ1-6 | NA | TRBV7-2 | once | ASSRDTDRGNSPLH
TRBJ1-2 | TRBD1 | TRBV6-6 | NA | ASSPLQGATTNYGYT
TRBJ2-7 | NA | TRBV19 | NA | ASSPGSFYEQY
TRBJ2-5 | TRBD1 | TRBV5-1 | few | ASSSTGGSVQETQY
TRBJ2-1 | NA | TRBV19 | once | ASSSLDNEQF
TRBJ2-1 | TRBD2 | TRBV20-1 | NA | SASNPSGSYNEQF
TRBJ2-5 | TRBD1 | TRBV7-7 | once | ASSLGTGPQETQY
TRBJ1-2 | NA | TRBV28 | NA | ASSLGDRDGYT
TRBJ1-1 | TRBD1 | TRBV6-5 | NA | ASSSGTVNTEAF
TRBJ2-5 | NA | TRBV12-3/TRBV12-4 | NA | ASTRGNQETQY
TRBJ1-1 | NA | TRBV5-1 | NA | ASSWGGLDTEAF
TRBJ1-1 | TRBD1 | TRBV30 | NA | AWSRGQGETEAF
TRBJ1-6 | NA | TRBV5-5 | NA | ASSLSWDPNSPLH
TRBJ2-1 | TRBD1 | TRBV5-8 | NA | ASRSGTGPYNEQF
TRBJ1-6 | NA | TRBV7-3 | once | APGDFNSPLH
TRBJ2-7 | NA | TRBV28 | once | ASRPSGGYEQY
TRBJ2-7 | NA | TRBV29-1 | NA | SVVKGTGTSYEQY
TRBJ2-1 | TRBD2 | TRBV24-1 | NA | ATSDFRAGGPYNEQF
TRBJ1-1 | NA | TRBV5-1 | NA | ASSLASKPDTEAF
TRBJ2-7 | TRBD2 | TRBV5-6 | NA | ASSLVAGGFVTYEQY
TRBJ1-1 | TRBD1 | TRBV5-1 | NA | ASSLSRDRGTNTEAF
TRBJ2-7 | TRBD2 | TRBV11-2 | NA | ASSQRTSPYEQY
TRBJ1-2 | NA | TRBV6-5 | NA | ASNQGTHRGYT
TRBJ2-1 | TRBD2 | TRBV30 | NA | AWSRLLAGGGNEQF
TRBJ1-2 | NA | TRBV20-1 | NA | SARDRLFET
TRBJ2-7 | NA | TRBV2 | NA | ASSESLPGNYEQY
TRBJ1-1 | NA | TRBV6-5 | NA | ASSYNMNTEAF
TRBJ2-5 | TRBD2 | TRBV5-1 | NA | ASSLATSGNQETQY
TRBJ1-2 | NA | TRBV14 | NA | ASSQDPTDYGYT
TRBJ2-1 | TRBD2 | TRBV10-1 | medium-sized | ASSERSAGDVMNEQF
TRBJ1-2 | NA | TRBV15 | NA | ATSRDDSLDGYT
TRBJ2-7 | NA | TRBV11-2 | once | ASSLDPPYEQY
TRBJ2-7 | TRBD2 | TRBV11-2 | once | ASSLAGGGEQY
TRBJ1-6 | NA | TRBV25-1 | NA | ASSWEGDDSPLH
TRBJ2-2 | NA | TRBV3-1/TRBV3-2 | NA | ASSQDIKAGELF
TRBJ2-7 | NA | TRBV7-3 | NA | ASSLGPDYEQY